The sequence of this T cell receptor beta chain was determined in a study of cytomegalovirus exposure and HLA in healthy donors. Study findings and constraints: Near-uniform donor sequencing depth was presumed by presence/absence analyses.

The CDR3 contains 14 residues. The V gene's germline CDR1 is KGHSH and CDR2 LQKENI. Deletions cut 3 bases from V and 0 bases from J, with 9 bases between. Amplification used 60 Vbeta primers and 13 Jbeta primers. Only in-frame clones appear in the TCRdb table, and some are missing; sequencing was by immunoSEQ multiplex PCR. The data contain some 150,000 clones, approximately 74% of them seen just once; the ten biggest clones take up more than 3.5%. As regards this clone: No antigen is known for it.

Sequenced: PBMCs. The TCR sequence derives from a man between 18 and 35 years old in good health and CMV-seropositive. The gene calls are TRBV18 and TRBJ2-7; TRBD1 is a possible D gene (6 bases). CDR3 loop: CASSPLDSSYEQYF. The DNA for the CDR3 is TGTGCCAGCTCACCTTTGGACAGCTCCTACGAGCAGTACTTC.